This T cell receptor beta chain came from a study of T cells in Graves' hyperthyroidism and ophthalmopathy. Findings of the study overall: A model built on 13 V-J features separated ophthalmopathy from stable hyperthyroidism. Most expanded thyroid clonotypes above 0.001 recurred in blood.

This clonotype was detected only a few times. No antigen is known for it. Amplification yielded TCR beta CDR3 regions, with RNA transcripts as the source. The TCR CDR3 first-round RT-PCR relied on the HTBI primer set. TCRdb re-called the multiplex PCR reads with MiXCR, one entry per CDR3 protein. Among 250,000 to 300,000 distinct CDR3 sequences listed, 15% to 20% were seen once. Diagnoses were made from clinical symptoms, serum measures (thyroxine and TRAb), thyroid ultrasound and orbital computed tomography. Germline V CDR1 and CDR2: LNHDA, SQIVND (reference sequence). The CDR3 length is 14 residues. Trimming took 5 bases from V and 11 from J, leaving 19 bases between them.

The sample comprised blood. This receptor was obtained from a middle-aged man with Graves' ophthalmopathy. This chain joins TRBV19 and TRBJ2-1; D is perhaps TRBD2 (5 bases). CDR3: CASSGRSQADQQFF. The CDR3 nucleotides are TGTGCCAGTAGTGGTAGGTCCCAAGCGGATCAGCAGTTCTTC.